Shown below are 13 T cell receptor beta chains from a single sample sequenced in a study of T cells in localized non-small cell lung cancer. Sequencing used immunoSEQ multiplex PCR; TCRdb keeps in-frame clones, though not all of them. Of about 21,000 clones in the sample, approximately 81% were seen once. Source: PBMCs, taken before any cancer treatment. The receptors were gathered from a woman between 35 and 75 years old with stage II squamous cell lung carcinoma.

The V call is TRBV30, the J call TRBJ2-7; 9 nucleotides align to TRBD1. This CDR3 is built from 18 residues. After removal of 0 bases from V and 1 base from J, the junction contained 13 bases not matched to a gene. Germline loops: CDR1 GTSNPN, CDR2 SVGIG (reference sequence). The chain's CDR3 is CAWSVGVYRGLGSYEQYF. The CDR3 DNA follows: TGTGCCTGGAGTGTAGGGGTTTACAGGGGGCTGGGATCCTACGAGCAGTACTTC.

Notes on this clone: With a much larger clone just one base away, this may be a read error. V gene TRBV7-9 combines with J gene TRBJ1-3, with D unclear. The V gene lost 5 bases and the J gene lost 3 bases, with 2 bases spanning the gap. CDR1 is SEHNR and CDR2 is FQNEAQ in the germline V gene (reference sequence). CDR3 size: 11 residues. CDR3 region: CASSLGNTIYF. In DNA, the CDR3 is TGTGCCAGCAGCCTTGGAAACACCATATATTTT.

The V call is TRBV5-4, the J call TRBJ2-2; 7 nucleotides line up with TRBD1. This CDR3 is built from 15 residues. The trim removed 5 bases at V and 1 base at J, leaving 5 bases unmatched. Germline assignment: CDR1 SGHNT and CDR2 YYREEE (reference sequence). CDR3 in amino acids: CASRPGTENTGELFF. The CDR3 DNA follows: TGTGCCAGCAGGCCCGGGACAGAGAACACCGGGGAGCTGTTTTTT.

The chain joins TRBV19 to TRBJ2-3; D unclear. Germline-derived CDR1 and CDR2 are LNHDA and SQIVND (reference sequence). V was cut by 3 bases and J by 6 bases, with 7 bases left in between. The CDR3 is made up of 12 amino acids. For the CDR3, the DNA is TGTGCCAGTAGTATCCCAAGGGATACGCAGTATTTT. It is translated as CASSIPRDTQYF.

The V gene is TRBV6-1, the J gene TRBJ1-3, with D possibly TRBD1 on 5 matching bases. This CDR3 comprises 15 residues. Germline CDR1 is MNHNS and CDR2 is SASEGT. V lost 6 bases and J 0 bases, leaving 12 bases between the germline ends. CDR3 nucleotide sequence: TGTGCCAGCAGCGAAACAGGAGCCTCTGGAAACACCATATATTTT. This encodes CASSETGASGNTIYF.

V and J are TRBV9 and TRBJ2-3; no firm D call. Germline V lookup: CDR1 SGDLS, CDR2 YYNGEE. The CDR3 is 15 residues long. V gave up 0 bases and J gave up 4 bases, with 12 bases separating them. The chain's CDR3 is CASSVGRTTADTQYF. CDR3 in DNA: TGTGCCAGCAGCGTAGGTCGCACTACAGCAGATACGCAGTATTTT.

The genes are TRBV5-6 and TRBJ1-1; D gene uncertain. Germline CDR1 is SGHDT and CDR2 is YYEEEE. This CDR3 contains 15 residues. Trimming took 2 bases from V and 0 from J, leaving 11 bases between them. The CDR3 nucleotides read TGTGCCAGCAGCTTAATTTCAGTATTGAACACTGAAGCTTTCTTT. Residues: CASSLISVLNTEAFF.

The chain employs TRBV21-1 and TRBJ2-3; the table's TRBD1 call for D was not verified on the DNA. TRBV21-1 is reported as a pseudogene. CDR3 size: 15 residues. CDR3 nucleotides: TGTGCCAGCAGCAAATCGGGACACTGGATAGATACGCAGTATTTT. Translating it yields CASSKSGHWIDTQYF.

This rearrangement joins TRBV28 to TRBJ1-5, with 11 bases matching TRBD1. V shed 1 base and J 0 bases; nucleotides not matched to a gene: 8. This CDR3 spans 19 amino acids. Per the germline V gene, CDR1 is MDHEN and CDR2 is SYDVKM. CDR3 DNA sequence: TGTGCCAGCAGTTTATCCAGGACAGGGGGCCCTTATAGCAATCAGCCCCAGCATTTT. Translation: CASSLSRTGGPYSNQPQHF.

This clone has only a few counts. The chain couples TRBV28 to TRBJ2-2; D is perhaps TRBD2 (5 bases). Deletions cut 7 bases from V and 5 bases from J, with 17 bases between. There are 15 residues in the CDR3. Germline V gene sequence: CDR1 MDHEN, CDR2 SYDVKM. CDR3 nucleotides: TGTGCCAGCACCCGTCGGTTAGCGCGAACCGGGGAGCTGTTTTTT. Amino acid sequence: CASTRRLARTGELFF.

The chain employs TRBV7-9 and TRBJ2-3; 7 bases are a match to TRBD1. J gave up 0 bases and V 5 bases, and 2 bases lay outside the gene matches. CDR1 and CDR2 from the germline V gene are SEHNR and FQNEAQ (reference sequence). CDR3 length equals 14 residues. Here the CDR3 reads CASSRQGSTDTQYF. CDR3 nucleotide sequence: TGTGCCAGCAGCCGACAGGGTAGCACAGATACGCAGTATTTT.

This clone was picked up a small number of times. The chain employs TRBV28 and TRBJ2-2, with D tentatively TRBD1 or TRBD2 (5 bases each). The germline V gene encodes CDR1 MDHEN and CDR2 SYDVKM. V lost 6 bases, J lost 7 bases, and 18 bases lay in between. CDR3 size: 15 residues. CDR3 loop: CASRLGRSGGGELFF. Here the CDR3 DNA reads TGTGCCAGCAGGTTGGGGCGCAGTGGAGGCGGGGAGCTGTTTTTT.

The rearrangement links TRBV7-2 to TRBJ2-5; D is perhaps TRBD2 (6 bases). V was shortened by 4 bases and J by 5 bases, with 20 bases between the two germline ends. The germline CDR1 and CDR2 sequences are SGHTA and FQGNSA. CDR3 length: 16 residues. CDR3 region: CASSSLGRGASETQYF. CDR3 in DNA: TGTGCCAGCAGCTCCTTGGGGCGGGGTGCCTCTGAGACCCAGTACTTC.